A selection of T cell receptor beta chains follows, all from one sample in a study of metastatic and nonmetastatic thyroid tumors. TCRdb re-called clones via MiXCR from the PCR reads. The sample shows about 16,000 clones, around a sixth of them seen only once. Material for sequencing was blood. Receptor source: a female donor with papillary thyroid cancer or a benign thyroid nodule (not recorded which). Some clones in this sample may be carry-over from other donors' samples. CDR3s include the opening cysteine and the closing phenylalanine or tryptophan. The order of the fields is D gene, V gene, clone size, J gene, CDR3 length, CDR3 protein, CDR3 DNA. The D gene is left open where the match is weak. Rows may omit the clone size; those that give it use once, few, many or a size class.

>.|TRBV30|once|TRBJ2-7|13
CAWRGTTSYEQYF
TGTGCCTGGAGGGGGACAACCTCCTACGAGCAGTACTTC
>TRBD2|TRBV6-5|.|TRBJ2-1|15
CASSFGLAGGSGQFF
TGTGCCAGCAGTTTCGGACTAGCGGGAGGTTCGGGGCAGTTCTTC
>TRBD2|TRBV15|many|TRBJ2-3|16
CATSSELAGATDTQYF
TGTGCCACCAGCAGTGAACTAGCGGGAGCCACAGATACGCAGTATTTT
>.|TRBV6-1|medium-sized|TRBJ1-1|14
CASSSRIGNTEAFF
TGTGCCAGCAGTTCACGTATAGGGAACACTGAAGCTTTCTTT
>.|TRBV6-1|medium-sized|TRBJ1-2|11
CASGDLYGYTF
TGTGCCAGCGGGGACCTCTATGGCTACACCTTC
>.|TRBV6-6|.|TRBJ1-6|16
CASSYGGRSYNSPLHF
TGTGCCAGCAGTTATGGGGGGCGCTCCTATAATTCACCCCTCCACTTT
>.|TRBV4-1|many|TRBJ2-1|15
CASIQQGGSYNEQFF
TGCGCCAGCATCCAACAGGGCGGCTCCTACAATGAGCAGTTCTTC
>.|TRBV11-2|many|TRBJ1-6|15
CASRISGGVESPLHF
TGTGCCAGCAGGATCTCTGGAGGTGTAGAGTCACCCCTCCACTTT
>.|TRBV30|.|TRBJ2-7|11
CAWSGIYEQYF
TGTGCCTGGAGTGGAATCTACGAGCAGTACTTC
>.|TRBV20-1|few|TRBJ2-4|13
CSAGLGGGNIQYF
TGCAGTGCTGGATTAGGAGGGGGAAACATTCAGTACTTC
>.|TRBV11-2|.|TRBJ1-1|12
CASSTAWTEAFF
TGTGCCAGCAGCACCGCCTGGACTGAAGCTTTCTTC
>TRBD1|TRBV6-5|medium-sized|TRBJ2-7|15
CASSYQWTGDYEQYF
TGTGCCAGCAGTTACCAATGGACAGGGGACTACGAGCAGTACTTC
>.|TRBV20-1|many|TRBJ1-5|15
CSAMTGSTSNQPQHF
TGCAGTGCTATGACAGGATCCACTAGCAATCAGCCCCAGCATTTT
>.|TRBV28|medium-sized|TRBJ1-2|12
CASSLQHYGYTF
TGTGCCAGCAGTTTGCAGCACTATGGCTACACCTTC
>TRBD2|TRBV5-1|many|TRBJ2-5|15
CASTVSGSRKETQYF
TGCGCCAGCACCGTTAGCGGGAGTAGGAAAGAGACCCAGTACTTC
>.|TRBV6-1|many|TRBJ1-5|14
CASAFVQGTQPQHF
TGTGCCAGCGCGTTCGTTCAGGGGACTCAGCCCCAGCATTTT
>TRBD2|TRBV6-6|medium-sized|TRBJ2-5|15
CASSYSGDYGSTQYF
TGTGCCAGCAGTTACTCGGGGGACTACGGTTCTACCCAGTACTTC
>.|TRBV24-1|many|TRBJ2-3|13
CATSDSYTDTQYF
TGTGCCACCAGTGATTCCTACACAGATACGCAGTATTTT
>TRBD1|TRBV12-3/TRBV12-4|.|TRBJ2-7|14
CAIIPRTGTYEQYF
TGTGCCATCATCCCTCGGACAGGAACCTACGAGCAGTACTTC
>.|TRBV28|many|TRBJ1-5|16
CASSRPHHSSNQPQHF
TGTGCCAGCAGTCGCCCCCATCACAGCTCCAATCAGCCCCAGCATTTT
>.|TRBV10-3|many|TRBJ1-1|13
CAISESSGTEAFF
TGTGCCATCAGTGAGTCCTCGGGCACTGAAGCTTTCTTT
>.|TRBV5-6|.|TRBJ2-7|14
CASSLFDGNYEQYF
TGTGCCAGCAGCCTTTTCGACGGGAACTACGAGCAGTACTTC
>.|TRBV6-1|medium-sized|TRBJ2-1|16
CASSVGSLPHYNEQFF
TGTGCCAGCAGCGTCGGAAGCCTGCCCCACTACAATGAGCAGTTCTTC
>TRBD2|TRBV20-1|many|TRBJ2-5|16
CSASGFNGGVGETQYF
TGCAGTGCTAGTGGTTTCAATGGGGGGGTCGGAGAGACCCAGTACTTC
>.|TRBV27|.|TRBJ1-2|13
CASSTETGHGYTF
TGTGCCAGCAGTACCGAGACAGGCCATGGCTACACCTTC
>TRBD1|TRBV12-3/TRBV12-4|medium-sized|TRBJ2-7|14
CASSPDRRAYEQYF
TGTGCCAGCAGTCCGGACAGGCGGGCCTACGAGCAGTACTTC
>.|TRBV5-4|many|TRBJ1-4|11
CASSFNEKLFF
TGTGCCAGCAGCTTTAATGAAAAACTGTTTTTT
>TRBD2|TRBV6-5|medium-sized|TRBJ2-3|17
CASSYSFGRGGTDTQYF
TGTGCCAGCAGTTACTCGTTTGGGCGGGGGGGAACAGATACGCAGTATTTT
>.|TRBV5-1|.|TRBJ2-1|11
CASSLYNEQFF
TGCGCCAGCAGCCTGTACAATGAGCAGTTCTTC
>.|TRBV6-4|medium-sized|TRBJ1-4|15
CASSDSGPTNEKLFF
TGTGCCAGCAGTGACTCGGGGCCAACTAATGAAAAACTGTTTTTT
>.|TRBV30|many|TRBJ2-6|13
CAWRTAGANVLTF
TGTGCCTGGCGGACAGCTGGGGCCAACGTCCTGACTTTC
>.|TRBV4-2|.|TRBJ2-1|13
CASSQEGASEQFF
TGTGCCAGCAGCCAAGAGGGCGCCAGTGAGCAGTTCTTC
>.|TRBV5-1|.|TRBJ1-2|14
CASSFRVDAFGYTF
TGCGCCAGCAGCTTCCGGGTGGACGCCTTTGGCTACACCTTC
>.|TRBV13|many|TRBJ2-3|12
CASSYIADTQYF
TGTGCCAGCAGCTACATAGCGGATACGCAGTATTTT
>TRBD2|TRBV2|many|TRBJ2-1|15
CASKRLAGAYNEQFF
TGTGCCAGCAAGCGGCTAGCGGGGGCCTACAATGAGCAGTTCTTC
>TRBD1|TRBV6-2/TRBV6-3|.|TRBJ1-2|11
CASSHRGGYTF
TGTGCCAGCAGCCACAGGGGCGGCTACACCTTC
>.|TRBV5-1|.|TRBJ1-2|13
CASRPQANYGYTF
TGCGCCAGCAGGCCGCAAGCTAACTATGGCTACACCTTC
>.|TRBV6-5|many|TRBJ1-4|15
CASSYSFRTNEKLFF
TGTGCCAGCAGTTACTCATTTCGAACTAATGAAAAACTGTTTTTT